Sequencing of this T cell receptor (beta chain) was carried out in a study of CD4+ T cells in melanoma. About this clone itself: Its antigen is still unknown.

The junction had 6 bases not matched to a gene; V was cut back by 4 bases and J by 7 bases. The germline gives CDR1 MNHEY, CDR2 SMNVEV (reference sequence). This CDR3 is 14 amino acids long. Data came from immunoSEQ multiplex PCR; TCRdb stores just in-frame clones and leaves some out. The sample carries about 110,000 clones, around 92% recorded once. Findings of the study overall: Diverse differentiation states were reported for melanoma neoantigen-specific CD4+ T cells. CD8+ T cell, macrophage and B cell function reportedly correlated with neoantigen-specific CD4+ T cells.

This receptor was identified in a human donor with melanoma. The sequenced sample was peripheral blood. The chain couples TRBV27 to TRBJ1-2; 10 bases agree with TRBD1. This chain's CDR3 is CASSWGTGEVGYTF. DNA of the CDR3: TGTGCCAGCAGTTGGGGGACAGGGGAGGTTGGCTACACCTTC.